Listed below are T cell receptor beta chains from one sample, sequenced in a study of CD8 T cells in Susac syndrome. TCRdb called the immunoSEQ multiplex PCR reads again in MiXCR, with one record for every CDR3 protein. The sample records around 200,000 distinct CDR3 sequences, approximately 95% being singletons. Sequenced input: CD4+ T cells from PBMCs. Receptor source: a human donor with multiple sclerosis. Both conserved end residues are part of each CDR3. A D gene is named only where the DNA matches it firmly. Not every row has a clone size; where given, it reads once, few, many or a size class.

V gene	D gene	J gene	clone size	CDR3 protein	CDR3 DNA
TRBV29-1	.	TRBJ1-5	.	CSVQGYSNQPQHF	TGCAGCGTTCAGGGTTATAGCAATCAGCCCCAGCATTTT
TRBV9	.	TRBJ1-1	.	CASSPTVRNTEAFF	TGTGCCAGCAGCCCGACAGTTAGGAACACTGAAGCTTTCTTT
TRBV7-9	.	TRBJ2-1	.	CASSLRLAVDNEQFF	TGTGCCAGCAGCTTAAGGCTAGCTGTAGACAATGAGCAGTTCTTC
TRBV29-1	TRBD2	TRBJ2-1	.	CSVVELAGAYNEQFF	TGCAGCGTTGTTGAGCTAGCGGGGGCCTACAATGAGCAGTTCTTC
TRBV12-3/TRBV12-4	.	TRBJ1-6	.	CADSTVGNSPLHF	TGTGCCGACTCCACAGTGGGAAATTCACCCCTCCACTTT
TRBV5-1	TRBD1	TRBJ2-3	once	CASSSGTGGSDTQYF	TGCGCCAGCAGCTCCGGGACAGGGGGCTCAGATACGCAGTATTTT
TRBV18	TRBD2	TRBJ2-7	once	CASSYRSGAGSGPVEEQYF	TGTGCCAGCTCATACAGGAGCGGGGCCGGCTCCGGGCCGGTAGAAGAGCAGTACTTC
TRBV24-1	.	TRBJ2-1	.	CATSDFGHEQFF	TGTGCCACCAGTGACTTCGGGCATGAGCAGTTCTTC
TRBV15	.	TRBJ2-5	.	CATSRSETQYF	TGTGCCACCAGCAGATCAGAGACCCAGTACTTC
TRBV29-1	.	TRBJ2-1	.	CSAARGSYNEQFF	TGCAGCGCCGCCCGGGGCTCCTACAATGAGCAGTTCTTC
TRBV20-1	.	TRBJ1-2	.	CSAIHPPNGYTF	TGCAGTGCTATTCACCCCCCAAATGGCTACACCTTC
TRBV20-1	.	TRBJ1-5	.	CSARDWAAGNQPQHF	TGCAGTGCTAGAGATTGGGCTGCAGGGAATCAGCCCCAGCATTTT
TRBV20-1	.	TRBJ1-5	.	CSASSYSNQPQHF	TGCAGTGCTAGCTCTTATAGCAATCAGCCCCAGCATTTT
TRBV7-9	.	TRBJ1-6	.	CASSLKAHANSPLHF	TGTGCCAGCAGCTTAAAGGCACATGCGAATTCACCCCTCCACTTT
TRBV6-1	TRBD1	TRBJ2-1	.	CASSDQPGQGSNEQFF	TGTGCCAGCAGTGATCAACCGGGACAGGGCTCGAACGAGCAGTTCTTC
TRBV29-1	.	TRBJ1-3	once	CSVRLSGNTIYF	TGCAGCGTTCGGTTGTCTGGAAACACCATATATTTT
TRBV12-3/TRBV12-4	.	TRBJ2-7	.	CASSPPPGPGEQYF	TGTGCCAGCAGTCCGCCGCCAGGGCCGGGCGAGCAGTACTTC
TRBV20-1	.	TRBJ1-5	.	CSASSGNQPQHF	TGCAGTGCTTCCTCGGGGAACCAGCCCCAGCATTTT
TRBV3-1	TRBD1	TRBJ1-5	once	CASSHHDRADPQHF	TGTGCCAGCAGCCACCACGACAGGGCGGACCCCCAGCATTTT
TRBV7-6	.	TRBJ1-1	.	CASSLESYTEAFF	TGTGCCAGCAGCTTAGAGTCCTACACTGAAGCTTTCTTT
TRBV29-1	TRBD1	TRBJ1-1	.	CSARHRTGLEAFF	TGCAGCGCACGCCATCGGACAGGGCTTGAAGCTTTCTTT
TRBV30	.	TRBJ2-2	.	CACSLGTLNTGELFF	TGTGCCTGTTCCTTAGGGACACTCAACACCGGGGAGCTGTTTTTT
TRBV29-1	TRBD1	TRBJ1-1	.	CSVHQGGNTEAFF	TGCAGCGTACATCAGGGGGGGAACACTGAAGCTTTCTTT
TRBV3-1	.	TRBJ2-7	.	CASSPDDAREQYF	TGTGCCAGCAGCCCCGACGACGCGAGGGAGCAGTACTTC
TRBV5-1	.	TRBJ2-5	.	CASRSQGVTETQYF	TGCGCCAGCAGATCACAGGGCGTTACTGAGACCCAGTACTTC
TRBV12-3/TRBV12-4	.	TRBJ2-6	once	CASSLEQGPNVLTF	TGTGCCAGCAGTCTAGAACAGGGACCCAACGTCCTGACTTTC
TRBV9	.	TRBJ1-1	.	CASSETSGTEAFF	TGTGCCAGCAGCGAGACTTCCGGTACTGAAGCTTTCTTT
TRBV18	.	TRBJ1-2	.	CASSPNGYYGYTF	TGTGCCAGCTCACCCAACGGGTACTATGGCTACACCTTC
TRBV30	.	TRBJ1-5	.	CAWSVSDYDISNQPQHF	TGTGCCTGGAGTGTATCGGACTACGATATTAGCAATCAGCCCCAGCATTTT
TRBV4-2	TRBD1	TRBJ2-7	.	CASSQEPRRQGIYEQYF	TGTGCCAGCAGCCAGGAACCCCGGCGACAGGGCATCTACGAGCAGTACTTC
TRBV5-1	TRBD2	TRBJ2-1	.	CASSQTPGQSGTFF	TGCGCCAGCAGCCAGACTCCAGGCCAGAGCGGGACGTTCTTC
TRBV30	TRBD2	TRBJ2-3	.	CAWSFGLAGDHITSTDTQYF	TGTGCCTGGAGCTTCGGACTAGCGGGGGACCACATTACTAGCACAGATACGCAGTATTTT
TRBV18	TRBD1	TRBJ1-2	.	CASSPPLDRSYGYTF	TGTGCCAGCTCACCTCCTTTGGACAGGTCCTATGGCTACACCTTC
TRBV2	TRBD2	TRBJ2-1	.	CASSQTSGGASEQFF	TGTGCCAGCAGCCAAACTAGCGGGGGGGCCAGTGAGCAGTTCTTC
TRBV20-1	.	TRBJ2-3	.	CSARYGGATDTQYF	TGCAGTGCCCGTTACGGGGGAGCAACAGATACGCAGTATTTT
TRBV30	.	TRBJ1-4	.	CAWSMGGLATNEKLFF	TGTGCCTGGAGTATGGGGGGTCTGGCAACTAATGAAAAACTGTTTTTT
TRBV3-1	.	TRBJ2-6	.	CASSQGLVGGANVLTF	TGTGCCAGCAGCCAAGGACTAGTGGGCGGGGCCAACGTCCTGACTTTC
TRBV6-5	TRBD1	TRBJ1-1	.	CASSYSLTGSRTEAFF	TGTGCCAGCAGTTACTCGCTGACAGGGTCGAGGACTGAAGCTTTCTTT